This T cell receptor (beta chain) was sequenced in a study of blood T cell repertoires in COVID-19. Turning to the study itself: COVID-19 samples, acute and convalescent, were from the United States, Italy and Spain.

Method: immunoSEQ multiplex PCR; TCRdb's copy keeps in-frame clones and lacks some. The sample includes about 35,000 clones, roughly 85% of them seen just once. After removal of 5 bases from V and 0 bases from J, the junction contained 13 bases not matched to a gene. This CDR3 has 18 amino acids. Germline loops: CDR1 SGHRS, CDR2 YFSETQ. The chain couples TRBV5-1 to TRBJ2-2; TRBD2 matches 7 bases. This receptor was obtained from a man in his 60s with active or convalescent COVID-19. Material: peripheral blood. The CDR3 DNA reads TGCGCCAGCAGTCCTATGCGGGGGTTGGGATCGAACACCGGGGAGCTGTTTTTT. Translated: CASSPMRGLGSNTGELFF.